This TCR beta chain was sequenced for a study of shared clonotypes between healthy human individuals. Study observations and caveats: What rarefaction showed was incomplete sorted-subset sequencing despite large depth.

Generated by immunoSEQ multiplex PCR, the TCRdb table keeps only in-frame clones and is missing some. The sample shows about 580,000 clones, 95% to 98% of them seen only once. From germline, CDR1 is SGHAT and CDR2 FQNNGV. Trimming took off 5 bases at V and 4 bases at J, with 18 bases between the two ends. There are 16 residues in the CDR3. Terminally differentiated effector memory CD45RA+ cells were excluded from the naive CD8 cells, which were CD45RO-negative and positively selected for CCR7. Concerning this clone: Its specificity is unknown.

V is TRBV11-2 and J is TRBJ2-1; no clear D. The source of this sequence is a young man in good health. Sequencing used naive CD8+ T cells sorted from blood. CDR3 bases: TGTGCCAGCAGCCCGAAGGAACGACCGGCTTACAATGAGCAGTTCTTC. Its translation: CASSPKERPAYNEQFF.